The 15 T cell receptor beta chains given below trace back to one sample, sequenced in a study of neoadjuvant anti-PD-1 for oral cavity cancer (dated by TCRdb to the early 2020s). Interpreted using the paper, the time point label stands for: before neoadjuvant nivolumab. The library relied on the immunoSEQ multiplex PCR assay. TCRdb limited this immuneACCESS table to in-frame rearrangements with V and J called. A share of clones is missing; checked studies link under half to unresolved V genes, and the rest is unexplained. The sample contains approximately 13,000 clones, about 60% of them found a single time. Of the sample, just over 2% falls within the top ten clones. The starting material was PBMCs, obtained before nivolumab (anti-PD-1) treatment. These receptor sequences come from a person between 35 and 79 years old with oral cavity squamous cell carcinoma.

This clone was counted a few times. V usage is TRBV14 and J usage is TRBJ2-1; 8 bases fit TRBD1. CDR1 is SGHDN, CDR2 FVKESK, per germline. The CDR3 totals 15 residues. The trim removed 1 base at V and 7 bases at J, leaving 6 bases unmatched. Here the CDR3 reads CASSQAGGAGNEQFF. The CDR3 DNA sequence: TGTGCCAGCAGCCAAGCAGGGGGCGCAGGGAATGAGCAGTTCTTC.

This clone was found a few times. This chain joins TRBV7-2 and TRBJ1-5, with a tentative D call TRBD1 (6 bases). The CDR3 loop spans 13 amino acids. The V and J ends lost 1 base and 5 bases respectively, with 6 bases between them. Germline V lookup: CDR1 SGHTA, CDR2 FQGNSA. The CDR3 DNA reads TGTGCCAGCAGCTTAGAGGGGGATCAGCCCCAGCATTTT. Protein: CASSLEGDQPQHF.

The genes are TRBV6-1 and TRBJ2-3, with 12 bases lining up with TRBD2. The CDR3 runs to 18 residues. Germline CDR1 reads MNHNS; CDR2 reads SASEGT. V trimming: 2 bases; J trimming: 2 bases; junction bases outside the gene matches: 8. The CDR3 sequence: CASSEHRTSGIFTDTQYF. As DNA, the CDR3 is TGTGCCAGCAGTGAACATCGGACTAGCGGGATTTTCACAGATACGCAGTATTTT.

J is TRBJ1-5 and V is TRBV4-1; TRBD1 matches 8 bases. The J segment lost 7 bases and the V segment lost 3 bases, leaving 11 bases of the junction unmatched. Germline-derived CDR1 and CDR2 are MGHRA and YSYEKL. This CDR3 is built from 16 residues. The CDR3 loop reads CASSQSRSGGSQPQHF. The CDR3 DNA sequence: TGCGCCAGCAGCCAGAGCCGTTCAGGGGGCAGCCAGCCCCAGCATTTT.

CDR3 sequence: CSARVGAEAFF. The CDR3 DNA reads TGCAGTGCTAGAGTCGGGGCTGAAGCTTTCTTT. The chain recombines TRBV20-1 with TRBJ1-1; D remains unclear. Germline CDR1 is DFQATT and CDR2 is SNEGSKA (reference sequence). The CDR3 totals 11 residues. Between the trimmed V and J ends, which lost 1 base and 6 bases, there was a span of 6 bases.

The chain joins TRBV5-6 to TRBJ2-2; D remains ambiguous. Germline CDR1 reads SGHDT; CDR2 reads YYEEEE. CDR3 length: 15 amino acids. V was clipped by 1 base and J by 5 bases, with 12 bases between them. The CDR3 DNA sequence: TGTGCCAGCAGCTTGTGGCAGGCGAGGACCGGGGAGCTGTTTTTT. Translating gives CASSLWQARTGELFF.

The chain recombines TRBV28 with TRBJ1-5; no clear D. This CDR3 spans 12 amino acids. Germline V gene lookup returns CDR1 MDHEN and CDR2 SYDVKM. The V end was cut by 6 bases, the J end by 6 bases, with 9 bases between. The CDR3 DNA reads TGTGCCAGCAGCAGGCCCCCTCAGCCCCAGCATTTT. Protein: CASSRPPQPQHF.

This clone was picked up a small number of times. The chain recombines TRBV19 with TRBJ1-4, with a tentative D call TRBD1 (6 bases). The V gene lost 5 bases and the J gene lost 0 bases, with 22 bases spanning the gap. Germline loops: CDR1 LNHDA, CDR2 SQIVND (reference sequence). This CDR3 region has 19 residues. For the CDR3, the DNA is TGTGCCAGTAGTTACGCTGGGAGACAGGATCTTACAACTAATGAAAAACTGTTTTTT. It codes for CASSYAGRQDLTTNEKLFF.

V and J are TRBV19 and TRBJ1-2; no reliable D call. There are 12 residues in the CDR3. The ends were cut back, 3 bases at V and 5 bases at J, with 7 bases in the middle. Germline V gives CDR1 LNHDA, CDR2 SQIVND (reference sequence). The CDR3 spells CASSISSYGYTF. The CDR3 nucleotides read TGTGCCAGTAGTATTTCATCGTATGGCTACACCTTC.

The V and J genes are TRBV28 and TRBJ1-2; D is unresolved. The ends were cut back, 5 bases at V and 2 bases at J, with 3 bases in the middle. This CDR3 has 11 amino acids. Germline V CDR1 and CDR2: MDHEN, SYDVKM. This CDR3 is CASSPNYGYTF. The CDR3, as DNA: TGTGCCAGCAGTCCCAACTATGGCTACACCTTC.

V is TRBV19 and J is TRBJ1-1; no firm D call. In germline, CDR1 is LNHDA, CDR2 SQIVND (reference sequence). V lost 6 bases to trimming and J lost 1 base, with 6 bases between them. The CDR3 covers 12 residues. CDR3 bases: TGTGCCAGTAGCCGGCAGAACACTGAAGCTTTCTTT. Its translation: CASSRQNTEAFF.

This clone was seen only a few times. The gene calls are TRBV18 and TRBJ1-5; tentative D call: TRBD1 (6 bases). Trimming cost V 8 bases and J 0 bases, with 11 bases left between them. This CDR3 region has 14 residues. The germline gives CDR1 KGHSH, CDR2 LQKENI. The chain's CDR3 is CASGAGDSNQPQHF. CDR3 sequence (DNA): TGTGCCAGCGGGGCAGGGGATAGCAATCAGCCCCAGCATTTT.

This clone showed up just a few times. J is TRBJ2-2 and V is TRBV5-6; D remains ambiguous. Trimming cost V 0 bases and J 5 bases, with 5 bases left between them. CDR1 is SGHDT, CDR2 YYEEEE, per germline. The CDR3 is 13 residues long. DNA for the CDR3: TGTGCCAGCAGCTTGGCTGGGACCGGGGAGCTGTTTTTT. This translates into CASSLAGTGELFF.

The V call is TRBV30, the J call TRBJ1-1, with 9 nucleotides matching TRBD1. The CDR3 sequence is 13 residues long. The ends lost 6 bases at V and 6 bases at J; junction bases unmatched: 8. The V gene's germline CDR1 is GTSNPN and CDR2 SVGIG (reference sequence). The CDR3 coding sequence is TGTGCCTGCTCCGGGACAGGGATGGCTGAAGCTTTCTTT. Protein: CACSGTGMAEAFF.

This chain uses TRBV19 with TRBJ2-2; perhaps TRBD1 as D (5 bases). Germline values: CDR1 LNHDA, CDR2 SQIVND (reference sequence). Trimming stripped 7 bases from V and 0 bases from J, with 6 bases between. The CDR3 contains 13 residues. CDR3 DNA: TGTGCCAGTACCAGGGCGAACACCGGGGAGCTGTTTTTT. It yields the protein CASTRANTGELFF.